This T cell receptor beta chain stems from a study of cytomegalovirus exposure and HLA in healthy donors. The study, taken as a whole, reports: HLA alleles were associated with some 16,000 TCR beta sequences in a later analysis at 0.05 false discovery rate. Presence/absence results assume similar sequencing depth per donor, which may not hold. Sequencing artifact likely explains a cluster of highly shared sequence variants.

Concerning this clone itself: Its antigen is undetermined.

V was pared by 0 bases and J by 5 bases, with 11 bases between. Germline V gene sequence: CDR1 GTSNPN, CDR2 SVGIG (reference sequence). CDR3 size: 13 residues. With 60 Vbeta and 13 Jbeta primers, the PCR was carried out. Measured with immunoSEQ multiplex PCR; TCRdb has only the in-frame clones, and not every one. The profile shows 200,000 or so clones, roughly 80% of them singletons. Source material: PBMCs. This receptor was identified in a man aged 50-60 years in good health and CMV-seronegative. The chain couples TRBV30 to TRBJ2-7, with D possibly TRBD1 on 5 matching bases. The CDR3 region has the DNA TGTGCCTGGAGTGTACTAAAGGGGAACGAGCAGTACTTC. Protein product: CAWSVLKGNEQYF.